Listed here is a single T cell receptor (beta chain). Antigen specificity is unknown. Some clones are missing from TCRdb's copy, which holds only in-frame ones; the method was immunoSEQ multiplex PCR. The sample has about 100,000 clones; approximately 91% are singletons. From germline, CDR1 is SGHAT and CDR2 FQNNGV. V was pared by 6 bases and J by 7 bases, with 15 bases between. The CDR3 runs to 14 residues. The record originates from a study of siplizumab effects on memory and regulatory T cells. General study points: Naive T cells were seen as more diverse than memory cells and as major alloresponse contributors. Controls showed an average of roughly 27% Treg-derived mappable alloreactive CD4+ clones, while siplizumab showed roughly 70%.

The sample taken for sequencing was non-Treg CD4+ T cells sorted from blood. The rearrangement links TRBV11-2 to TRBJ1-4; D is uncertain. The sequence was collected from a human donor in good health. CDR3 residues: CASRAPGRSEKLFF. Here the CDR3 DNA reads TGTGCCAGCAGGGCCCCAGGAAGGAGTGAAAAACTGTTTTTT. Full variable domain (missing parts from reference TRBV11-2 and TRBJ1-4): EAGVAQSPRYKIIEKRQSVAFWCNPISGHATLYWYQQILGQGPKLLIQFQNNGVVDDSQLPKDRFSAERLKGVDSTLKIQPAKLEDSAVYLCASRAPGRSEKLFFGSGTQLSVL.